This TCR beta chain stems from a study of cytomegalovirus exposure and HLA in healthy donors. The wider study: Early released data had around 89 million unique TCRs, all coming from HLA-typed donors.

V lost 5 bases and J lost 0, with 21 bases in between. The CDR3 is 18 amino acids. From germline, CDR1 is SGDLS and CDR2 YYNGEE. The PCR had 60 Vbeta and 13 Jbeta primers. This table comes from immunoSEQ multiplex PCR, and its TCRdb copy is limited to in-frame clones, with some not included. This sample has roughly 180,000 clones, with 84% found just once. Study outcomes and limitations: A later analysis found TCR association rates differed by HLA locus, highest for DRB1 and lowest for HLA-C. For most subjects, TCR beta sequences were reported to predict HLA-A and HLA-B alleles with accuracy. Later genetic work tied a missense DCLRE1C variant to beta-chain V and J trimming.

On this clone itself: The antigen remains undetermined.

Sequenced sample: PBMCs. This sequence joins TRBV9 and TRBJ2-1, with a tentative D call TRBD2 (5 bases). This sequence was found in a girl aged 2-10 years in good health and CMV-seropositive. The CDR3 is CASSSREFGLRSYNEQFF. As DNA, the CDR3 is TGTGCCAGCAGTTCAAGGGAGTTCGGGCTTCGCTCCTACAATGAGCAGTTCTTC. The complete variable domain, with remaining parts taken from reference TRBV9 and TRBJ2-1, reads DSGVTQTPKHLITATGQRVTLRCSPRSGDLSVYWYQQSLDQGLQFLIQYYNGEERAKGNILERFSAQQFPDLHSELNLSSLELGDSALYFCASSSREFGLRSYNEQFFGPGTRLTVL.